This passage covers 18 T cell receptor beta chains from one sample sequenced in a study of blood T cell repertoires in COVID-19. The repertoire was sequenced with immunoSEQ multiplex PCR; TCRdb's copy has only in-frame clones and lacks some. The sample gives 250,000 to 300,000 clones, about 89% of which show up once; more than 1% is in the top ten. The sequenced sample consisted of PBMCs or T cells enriched from blood (not recorded which). Receptors were obtained from a human donor in a cohort exposed to, infected with or recovered from COVID-19 (not recorded which). The donor label of this sample is uncertain.

The chain carries TRBV19 and TRBJ1-1; the match to TRBD1 covers 7 bases. Germline V gives CDR1 LNHDA, CDR2 SQIVND (reference sequence). CDR3 length: 12 amino acids. Trimming cost V 11 bases and J 5 bases; bases outside gene matches: 8. For the CDR3, the DNA is TGTGCCGCGTCGACAGGGTTAACTGAAGCTTTCTTT. Translated: CAASTGLTEAFF. Complete variable domain (other parts from reference TRBV19 and TRBJ1-1): DGGITQSPKYLFRKEGQNVTLSCEQNLNHDAMYWYRQDPGQGLRLIYYSQIVNDFQKGDIAEGYSVSREKKESFPLTVTSAQKNPTAFYLCAASTGLTEAFFGQGTRLTVV.

This chain connects TRBV9 to TRBJ1-5; D unclear. Germline V lookup: CDR1 SGDLS, CDR2 YYNGEE. The CDR3 is made up of 16 amino acids. The V gene lost 0 bases and the J gene lost 5 bases, with 15 bases spanning the gap. The CDR3 DNA reads as TGTGCCAGCAGCGTAGCCCCTATCCCGCCCGATCAGCCCCAGCATTTT. This codes for CASSVAPIPPDQPQHF. Together with reference TRBV9 and TRBJ1-5, the CDR3 gives the full variable domain: DSGVTQTPKHLITATGQRVTLRCSPRSGDLSVYWYQQSLDQGLQFLIQYYNGEERAKGNILERFSAQQFPDLHSELNLSSLELGDSALYFCASSVAPIPPDQPQHFGDGTRLSIL.

The table lists this clone with a count of one. The J gene is TRBJ2-7, the V gene TRBV20-1; weak D call: TRBD1 (5 bases). Germline V gene lookup returns CDR1 DFQATT and CDR2 SNEGSKA (reference sequence). The CDR3 has 13 residues. The V gene lost 3 bases and the J gene lost 3 bases, with 12 bases spanning the gap. The CDR3 region has the DNA TGCAGTGCTAGTCGGACACCTAACTACGAGCAGTACTTC. Encoded protein: CSASRTPNYEQYF.

The chain combines TRBV12-3 or TRBV12-4 with TRBJ1-3, with D maybe TRBD1 (5 bases). Trimming shortened V by 10 bases and J by 8 bases, and 12 bases separated the two germline ends. The CDR3 is made up of 11 amino acids. CDR3 sequence reads: CATGEVDTIYF. The DNA of the CDR3 is TGTGCCACGGGGGAGGTGGACACCATATATTTT.

The chain couples TRBV19 to TRBJ1-5; D is possibly TRBD1 (5 bases). Deletions cut 5 bases from V and 6 bases from J, with 17 bases between. From germline, CDR1 is LNHDA and CDR2 SQIVND (reference sequence). CDR3 length: 15 residues. The CDR3 bases are TGTGCCAGTAGTGCCTTTGGAGGGGCACCTCAGCCCCAGCATTTT. Protein product: CASSAFGGAPQPQHF.

The chain couples TRBV7-9 to TRBJ2-7; TRBD1 agrees at 8 bases. Looked up from germline, CDR1 is SEHNR and CDR2 is FQNEAQ (reference sequence). CDR3 size: 16 residues. After removal of 6 bases from V and 5 bases from J, the junction contained 15 bases not matched to a gene. The CDR3 sequence is CASSSGDRGVRHEQYF. In DNA form, the CDR3 reads TGTGCCAGCAGTTCAGGAGACAGGGGTGTTCGCCACGAGCAGTACTTC.

The V call is TRBV12-5, the J call TRBJ2-7, with a tentative D call TRBD1 (5 bases). V lost 3 bases to trimming and J lost 1 base, with 10 bases between them. This CDR3 spans 14 amino acids. The germline gives CDR1 LGHNT, CDR2 FRNRAP. The CDR3 loop reads CASGFAGISYEQYF. As DNA, the CDR3 is TGTGCTAGTGGTTTTGCAGGGATTTCCTACGAGCAGTACTTC.

This clone was seen a few times. The rearrangement links TRBV19 to TRBJ1-5; possible D gene TRBD1, 5 bases. V lost 0 bases and J 0 bases, leaving 15 bases between the germline ends. Germline V gene sequence: CDR1 LNHDA, CDR2 SQIVND (reference sequence). The CDR3 length is 18 residues. For the CDR3, the DNA is TGTGCCAGTAGTATAGAATGGCCAGGGACTTATAGCAATCAGCCCCAGCATTTT. This sequence encodes CASSIEWPGTYSNQPQHF.

The gene calls are TRBV24-1 and TRBJ1-1, with D tentatively TRBD1 (6 bases). The CDR3 has 13 amino acids. The ends were cut back, 5 bases at V and 8 bases at J, with 14 bases in the middle. CDR1 and CDR2 from the germline V gene are KGHDR and SFDVKD. CDR3 sequence reads: CATSGERDIEAFF. The CDR3, as DNA: TGTGCCACCAGTGGCGAGAGGGACATCGAAGCTTTCTTT.

The chain recombines TRBV2 with TRBJ1-5; a weak D match, TRBD1 (5 bases). Germline V gene data show CDR1 as SNHLY and CDR2 as FYNNEI. V was pared by 3 bases and J by 4 bases, with 10 bases between. This CDR3 contains 14 residues. In DNA form, the CDR3 reads TGTGCCAGCAGTGACTTAGGGGCGAATCAGCCCCAGCATTTT. It yields the protein CASSDLGANQPQHF.

V and J are TRBV2 and TRBJ1-4, with D maybe TRBD1 (6 bases). Between the trimmed V and J ends, which lost 2 bases and 11 bases, there was a span of 6 bases. Per the germline V gene, CDR1 is SNHLY and CDR2 is FYNNEI. The CDR3 length is 11 residues. The CDR3 is CASSEQGKLFF. DNA of the CDR3: TGTGCCAGCAGTGAACAGGGGAAACTGTTTTTT.

V and J are TRBV19 and TRBJ1-1; weak D call: TRBD1 (5 bases). The ends were cut back, 6 bases at V and 3 bases at J, with 14 bases in the middle. The CDR3 is made up of 14 amino acids. Germline V gene sequence: CDR1 LNHDA, CDR2 SQIVND (reference sequence). CDR3 loop: CASSLSPGDTEAFF. The CDR3 bases are TGTGCCAGTAGCCTTTCCCCGGGGGACACTGAAGCTTTCTTT.

This clone came up a few times. Other DNA sequences of this sample code for an identical CDR3. The chain has TRBV4-3 and TRBJ2-7; D is possibly TRBD2 (7 bases). V shed 0 bases and J shed 1 base, with 10 bases lying between them. The CDR3 length is 15 residues. Germline lookup yields CDR1 LGHNA and CDR2 YSLEER. The CDR3 is CASSQEGRGSYEQYF. Here the CDR3 DNA reads TGCGCCAGCAGCCAAGAGGGGAGGGGGTCCTACGAGCAGTACTTC.

The chain couples TRBV15 to TRBJ2-7, with D perhaps matching TRBD2 (5 bases). Germline V gives CDR1 LNHNV, CDR2 YYDKDF (reference sequence). Trimming left V 3 bases short and J 5 bases short, with 11 bases between. This CDR3 has 13 amino acids. The CDR3 bases are TGTGCCACCAGCAGGGACTCTTTACACGAGCAGTACTTC. This translates into CATSRDSLHEQYF.

The CDR3 sequence is CASSQIWGTGANEQYF. The CDR3 DNA reads TGCGCCAGCAGCCAAATTTGGGGGACAGGGGCAAACGAGCAGTACTTC. The chain couples TRBV4-3 to TRBJ2-7; 10 bases match TRBD1. Trimming removed 2 bases from V and 5 bases from J; junction bases left unmatched: 9. Germline CDR1 reads LGHNA; CDR2 reads YSLEER. The CDR3 totals 16 residues.

V is TRBV6-2 or TRBV6-3 and J is TRBJ2-3, with TRBD2 as a possible D gene (5 bases). CDR3 size: 16 residues. V was clipped by 2 bases and J by 7 bases, with 19 bases between them. CDR1 and CDR2 from the germline V gene are MNHEY and SVGEGT. The DNA of the CDR3 is TGTGCCAGCAGTTACATAGGGTCGGGGTTAAAATATACGCAGTATTTT. Protein sequence: CASSYIGSGLKYTQYF.

The chain uses TRBV19 and TRBJ1-1; D is perhaps TRBD1 (5 bases). The CDR3 sequence is 16 residues long. Germline CDR1 LNHDA, CDR2 SQIVND (reference sequence). Trimming left V 2 bases short and J 3 bases short, with 16 bases between. The CDR3: CASSILGGGSYTEAFF. The CDR3 coding sequence is TGTGCCAGTAGTATACTGGGGGGAGGCTCGTACACTGAAGCTTTCTTT. The entire variable domain, with the rest obtained from reference TRBV19 and TRBJ1-1, is as follows: DGGITQSPKYLFRKEGQNVTLSCEQNLNHDAMYWYRQDPGQGLRLIYYSQIVNDFQKGDIAEGYSVSREKKESFPLTVTSAQKNPTAFYLCASSILGGGSYTEAFFGQGTRLTVV.

This clone was seen more than once but under ten times. This chain links TRBV4-1 with TRBJ2-3; 14 bases fit TRBD2. The CDR3 totals 21 residues. The ends lost 4 bases at V and 4 bases at J; junction bases unmatched: 19. Looked up from germline, CDR1 is MGHRA and CDR2 is YSYEKL. In DNA, the CDR3 is TGCGCCAGCAGCCGGTTCCGACTAGCGGGGGGGCGGCGCGAGCCCCCAGATACGCAGTATTTT. Encoded protein: CASSRFRLAGGRREPPDTQYF.